This TCR beta chain was observed in a study of T cells in Graves' hyperthyroidism and ophthalmopathy. Amplification of TCR beta CDR3 regions used RNA as the template. First-round RT-PCR of the TCR CDR3 relied on the HTBI primer set. Using its own MiXCR run on the multiplex PCR reads, TCRdb lists one record per CDR3 protein. Of approximately 600,000 distinct CDR3 sequences listed, 20% are singletons. This CDR3 has 14 residues. J gave up 10 bases and V 5 bases, and 13 bases lay outside the gene matches. Germline-derived CDR1 and CDR2 are MNHNS and SASEGT. Notes on this clonotype: Its matching antigen is unknown.

The source of the PBMCs was approximately 10 ml of fresh peripheral blood. General observations from the study: Appearing also in blood were most of the thyroid clonotypes expanded above 0.001.

The receptor comes from a young man with Graves' ophthalmopathy. This chain joins TRBV6-1 and TRBJ2-5; TRBD1 agrees at 7 bases. Sequenced sample: blood. This CDR3 reads CASSYQGQTLGQYF. The CDR3 nucleotides read TGTGCCAGCAGTTACCAGGGACAGACTCTCGGCCAGTACTTC.